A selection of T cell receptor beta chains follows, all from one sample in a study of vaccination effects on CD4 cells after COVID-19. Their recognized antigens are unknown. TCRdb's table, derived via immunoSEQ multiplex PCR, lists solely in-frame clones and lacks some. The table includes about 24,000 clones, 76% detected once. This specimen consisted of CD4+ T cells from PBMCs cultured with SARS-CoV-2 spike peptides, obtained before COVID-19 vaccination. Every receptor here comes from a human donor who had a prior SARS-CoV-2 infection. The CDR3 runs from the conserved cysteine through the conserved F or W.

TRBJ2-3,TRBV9,CASSQGQTTDTQYF
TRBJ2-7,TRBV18,CASSPLGGTIPYEQYF
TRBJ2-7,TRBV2,CASSYREVQYF
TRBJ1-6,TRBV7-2,CASSLERNSPLHF
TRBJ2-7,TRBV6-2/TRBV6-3,CASSFYEGGPDEQYF
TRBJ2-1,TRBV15,CATSTRTDGNEQFF
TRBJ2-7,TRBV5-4,CASSRGPGQGTYEQYF
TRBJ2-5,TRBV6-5,CASSRTVQETQYF
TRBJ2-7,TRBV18,CASSPFGKDHEQYF
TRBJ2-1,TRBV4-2,CASSQGPPGTGNEQFF
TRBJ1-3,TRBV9,CASSVEWGLPGNTIYF
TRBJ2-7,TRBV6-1,CASSDRSGGYEQYF
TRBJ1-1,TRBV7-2,CASSPDYYVSEAFF
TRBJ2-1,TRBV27,CASGPGTAVFYEQFF
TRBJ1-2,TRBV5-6,CASSPIPGQGNYGYTF
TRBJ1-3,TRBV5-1,CASSSQGSGNTIYF
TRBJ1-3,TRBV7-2,CASSFRPSPNTIYF
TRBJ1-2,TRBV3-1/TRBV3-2,CASSQREGNGYTF
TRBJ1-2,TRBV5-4,CASSPDRFLVLEGYTF
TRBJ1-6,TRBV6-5,CASSYSILGYNSPLHF
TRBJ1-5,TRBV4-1,CASSQRGFGNQPQHF
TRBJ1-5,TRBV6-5,CASSLPGARQPQHF
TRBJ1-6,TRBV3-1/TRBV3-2,CASSQDPTTGRAYNSPLHF
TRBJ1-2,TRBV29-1,CSVSRDPGNYGYTF
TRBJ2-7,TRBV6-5,CASSRTQREQYF
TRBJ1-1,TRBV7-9,CASSFPLTDDTEAFF
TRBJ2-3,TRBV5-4,CASRAGGTSGYFTDTQYF
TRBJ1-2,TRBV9,CASSPGVGQAGGYTF